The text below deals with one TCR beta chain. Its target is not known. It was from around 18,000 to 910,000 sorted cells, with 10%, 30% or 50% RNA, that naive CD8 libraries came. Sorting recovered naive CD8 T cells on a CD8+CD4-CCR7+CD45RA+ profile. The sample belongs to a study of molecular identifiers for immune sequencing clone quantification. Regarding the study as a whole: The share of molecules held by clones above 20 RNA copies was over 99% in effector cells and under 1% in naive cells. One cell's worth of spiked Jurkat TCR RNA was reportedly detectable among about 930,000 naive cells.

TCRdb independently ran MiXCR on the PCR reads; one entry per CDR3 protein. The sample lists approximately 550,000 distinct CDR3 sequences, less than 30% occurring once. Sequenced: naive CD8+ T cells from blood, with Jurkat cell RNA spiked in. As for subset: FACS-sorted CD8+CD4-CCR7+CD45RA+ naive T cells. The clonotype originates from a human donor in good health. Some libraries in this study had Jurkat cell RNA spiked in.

CDR3 nucleotides: TGTGCCTGGAGTCAGGATGCCTACGAGCAGTACTTC. This gives the protein CAWSQDAYEQYF. The chain is built from TRBV30 and TRBJ2-7; no firm D call. Germline V CDR1 and CDR2: GTSNPN, SVGIG (reference sequence). The germline V and J ends were trimmed by 2 bases and 2 bases, with 7 bases remaining between them. The CDR3 sequence is 12 residues long.